These 32 T cell receptor beta chains were all obtained from the same sample, sequenced in a study of cytomegalovirus exposure and HLA in healthy donors. Primers included in the PCR were 60 Vbeta and 13 Jbeta primers. Some clones are missing from TCRdb's copy, which holds only in-frame ones; the method was immunoSEQ multiplex PCR. The table includes some 140,000 clones, about 80% detected once. The specimen sequenced was PBMCs. The receptors were gathered from a man aged 40-49 years in good health and CMV-seropositive.

The chain has TRBV13 and TRBJ2-2, with 7 nucleotides matching TRBD1. This CDR3 is 14 amino acids long. After removal of 2 bases from V and 6 bases from J, the junction contained 3 bases not matched to a gene. Germline values: CDR1 PRHDT, CDR2 FYEKMQ (reference sequence). CDR3 sequence (DNA): TGTGCCAGCAGCTTAAGGGGGCTGGCCGGGGAGCTGTTTTTT. Translated, it gives CASSLRGLAGELFF.

This clone has only a few counts. The CDR3 region is CASSQDTGIYTGELFF. As DNA, the CDR3 is TGCGCCAGCAGCCAAGATACAGGGATCTACACCGGGGAGCTGTTTTTT. J is TRBJ2-2 and V is TRBV4-1; the D gene is possibly TRBD1 (6 bases). Trimming pared 0 bases from V and 3 bases from J, leaving 11 bases between. CDR3 length equals 16 residues. Per germline, CDR1 MGHRA and CDR2 YSYEKL.

V gene TRBV5-4 combines with J gene TRBJ2-1; 10 nucleotides match TRBD1. There are 17 residues in the CDR3. Germline loops: CDR1 SGHNT, CDR2 YYREEE (reference sequence). Trimming removed 4 bases from V and 2 bases from J; junction bases left unmatched: 9. CDR3 bases: TGTGCCAGCAGCCCCCCCTCCGGGACAGGGGCCTACAATGAGCAGTTCTTC. Encoded protein: CASSPPSGTGAYNEQFF. Complete variable domain (other parts from reference TRBV5-4 and TRBJ2-1): ETGVTQSPTHLIKTRGQQVTLRCSSQSGHNTVSWYQQALGQGPQFIFQYYREEENGRGNFPPRFSGLQFPNYSSELNVNALELDDSALYLCASSPPSGTGAYNEQFFGPGTRLTVL.

The table lists this clone with a few counts. An end of the junction does not agree with germline; a read error may underlie this. The chain carries TRBV5-1 and TRBJ2-7, with TRBD2 matching over 8 bases. Germline CDR1 and CDR2: SGHRS and YFSETQ. The CDR3 contains 14 residues. The CDR3 DNA sequence: TGTGCCAGCAGCCAATTAGCGGGATACTACGAGCAGTACTTC. Translated, it gives CASSQLAGYYEQYF.

The chain carries TRBV2 and TRBJ1-6; the D is unclear. Germline CDR1 reads SNHLY; CDR2 reads FYNNEI. V lost 3 bases to trimming and J lost 10 bases, with 4 bases between them. CDR3 length: 11 residues. The CDR3 bases are TGTGCCAGCAGTGAGCGGTCACCCCTCCACTTT. It encodes CASSERSPLHF.

The chain links TRBV5-6 to TRBJ2-1; possible D gene TRBD2, 5 bases. Germline values: CDR1 SGHDT, CDR2 YYEEEE. The germline V and J ends were trimmed by 2 bases and 3 bases, with 12 bases remaining between them. This CDR3 has 15 amino acids. The CDR3 DNA is TGTGCCAGCAGCTTTGGGTATCGGGACTACAATGAGCAGTTCTTC. Protein sequence: CASSFGYRDYNEQFF. The whole variable domain, remainder taken from reference TRBV5-6 and TRBJ2-1, is DAGVTQSPTHLIKTRGQQVTLRCSPKSGHDTVSWYQQALGQGPQFIFQYYEEEERQRGNFPDRFSGHQFPNYSSELNVNALLLGDSALYLCASSFGYRDYNEQFFGPGTRLTVL.

The genes are TRBV5-4 and TRBJ2-7; 7 positions agree with TRBD2. Germline lookup yields CDR1 SGHNT and CDR2 YYREEE (reference sequence). CDR3 size: 15 residues. The junction had 7 bases not matched to a gene; V was cut back by 4 bases and J by 0 bases. The DNA of the CDR3 is TGTGCCAGCAGCACCCCTGCGGGAGTCTCCTACGAGCAGTACTTC. It yields the protein CASSTPAGVSYEQYF.

This rearrangement joins TRBV10-3 to TRBJ2-7; 7 nucleotides line up with TRBD2. Germline V gene data show CDR1 as ENHRY and CDR2 as SYGVKD. The CDR3 has 14 residues. V was pared by 6 bases and J by 5 bases, with 10 bases of the junction left unmatched. CDR3: CAIRASGSLDEQYF. In DNA form, the CDR3 reads TGTGCCATCAGAGCTAGCGGCTCTCTGGACGAGCAGTACTTC.

The chain uses TRBV9 and TRBJ1-1; the D gene is possibly TRBD1 (5 bases). Germline CDR1 is SGDLS and CDR2 is YYNGEE. V lost 5 bases to trimming and J lost 11 bases, with 19 bases between them. The CDR3 extends over 13 amino acids. CDR3 sequence (DNA): TGTGCCAGCAGACCCGCGGACACCCCAAACGCTTTCTTT. It codes for CASRPADTPNAFF.

The chain uses TRBV5-1 and TRBJ1-2; a possible D gene is TRBD1 (5 bases). This CDR3 is built from 16 residues. V shed 4 bases and J shed 6 bases, with 22 bases lying between them. Germline V gene lookup returns CDR1 SGHRS and CDR2 YFSETQ. CDR3 residues: CASSLAGPRDDDGYTF. As DNA, the CDR3 is TGCGCCAGCAGCCTCGCGGGACCGCGCGATGACGATGGCTACACCTTC.

The chain couples TRBV30 to TRBJ2-1, with D perhaps matching TRBD2 (6 bases). CDR1 GTSNPN and CDR2 SVGIG come from the germline V gene (reference sequence). Deletions cut 1 base from V and 10 bases from J, with 17 bases between. CDR3 length: 14 residues. The CDR3 bases are TGTGCCTGGAGTGGGCTGGGGAATGCGGGGGAGCAGTTCTTC. This codes for CAWSGLGNAGEQFF.

The V and J genes are TRBV5-1 and TRBJ1-2; TRBD1 might be the D (5 bases). Deletions cut 6 bases from V and 5 bases from J, with 17 bases between. Germline-derived CDR1 and CDR2 are SGHRS and YFSETQ. The CDR3 sequence is 14 residues long. The CDR3 loop reads CASKLGPVGYGYTF. CDR3 nucleotide sequence: TGCGCCAGCAAGTTGGGGCCGGTTGGATATGGCTACACCTTC.

The V and J genes are TRBV7-2 and TRBJ1-4; 7 nucleotides agree with TRBD1. This CDR3 is 15 amino acids long. Per the germline V gene, CDR1 is SGHTA and CDR2 is FQGNSA. J gave up 7 bases and V 2 bases, and 7 bases lay outside the gene matches. The CDR3 loop reads CASSLRRGGTEKLFF. The CDR3 DNA reads TGTGCCAGCAGCTTAAGGCGAGGGGGCACTGAAAAACTGTTTTTT.

The V gene is TRBV6-1, the J gene TRBJ1-1; D might be TRBD1 (6 bases). V gave up 4 bases and J gave up 3 bases, with 18 bases separating them. Germline V gives CDR1 MNHNS, CDR2 SASEGT. This CDR3 has 16 residues. In DNA form, the CDR3 reads TGTGCCAGCAGTGCGGAGACAGGAACGTGGGACACTGAAGCTTTCTTT. Its translation: CASSAETGTWDTEAFF.

This chain joins TRBV7-2 and TRBJ1-4; 7 nucleotides align to TRBD1. CDR1 and CDR2 (germline): SGHTA, FQGNSA. The CDR3 runs to 14 residues. J was trimmed by 3 bases and V by 5 bases; bases with no gene match: 3. The CDR3 region has the DNA TGTGCCAGCAGCAAGGGGACAGCTAATGAAAAACTGTTTTTT. Protein sequence: CASSKGTANEKLFF.

There are a few counts of this clone. This chain connects TRBV6-5 to TRBJ1-2; D is ambiguous. Germline-derived CDR1 and CDR2 are MNHEY and SVGAGI. Trimming removed 6 bases at V and 6 bases at J, with 17 bases between. The CDR3 has 14 amino acids. The CDR3 sequence: CASRAWEQQHGYTF. DNA for the CDR3: TGTGCCAGCAGGGCCTGGGAGCAGCAACATGGCTACACCTTC.

The V gene is TRBV28, the J gene TRBJ1-2, with D maybe TRBD1 (6 bases). The CDR3 has 15 residues. Germline V CDR1 and CDR2: MDHEN, SYDVKM. V was clipped by 3 bases and J by 4 bases, with 15 bases between them. CDR3 DNA: TGTGCCAGCAGTTTTACAGGGAGGGAGAGCTATGGCTACACCTTC. It codes for CASSFTGRESYGYTF.

V usage is TRBV4-2 and J usage is TRBJ2-3; D possibly corresponds to TRBD2 (5 bases). V was shortened by 2 bases and J by 4 bases, with 10 bases between the two germline ends. The germline V gene encodes CDR1 LGHNA and CDR2 YNFKEQ. There are 14 residues in the CDR3. The CDR3 region has the DNA TGTGCCAGCAGCCAAAGGACTCGAGCAGATACGCAGTATTTT. It yields the protein CASSQRTRADTQYF.

The rearrangement joins TRBV6-1 to TRBJ1-2; D may be TRBD1 (5 bases). The germline V gene encodes CDR1 MNHNS and CDR2 SASEGT. The CDR3 is made up of 13 amino acids. Trimming took off 1 base at V and 4 bases at J, with 7 bases between the two ends. The CDR3 DNA reads TGTGCCAGCAGTGAAGGACAGCTCTATGGCTACACCTTC. Amino acid sequence: CASSEGQLYGYTF.

This chain joins TRBV5-1 and TRBJ1-1; TRBD1 matches 9 bases. V trimming: 4 bases; J trimming: 1 base; junction bases outside the gene matches: 5. The CDR3 consists of 15 residues. From germline, CDR1 is SGHRS and CDR2 YFSETQ. The CDR3 DNA is TGCGCCAGCAGCGCCCCGGACAGGGGGAACACTGAAGCTTTCTTT. Translated: CASSAPDRGNTEAFF.

The rearrangement links TRBV10-3 to TRBJ1-1; weak D call: TRBD1 (5 bases). Germline values: CDR1 ENHRY, CDR2 SYGVKD. V was trimmed by 8 bases and J by 4 bases, leaving 11 bases between them. This CDR3 spans 12 amino acids. The chain's CDR3 is CAIGSGGTEAFF. The DNA for the CDR3 is TGTGCCATCGGCAGCGGGGGCACTGAAGCTTTCTTT.

In its sample, this clone was seen a few times. This chain uses TRBV5-1 with TRBJ2-7; the D gene is possibly TRBD1 (5 bases). Trimming cost V 5 bases and J 0 bases, with 12 bases left between them. The germline V gene encodes CDR1 SGHRS and CDR2 YFSETQ. This CDR3 spans 14 amino acids. The CDR3 here is CASSRSGPSYEQYF. CDR3 DNA sequence: TGCGCCAGCAGTCGTTCAGGGCCCTCCTACGAGCAGTACTTC.

This clone has a handful of counts. V is TRBV5-8 and J is TRBJ2-7, with D possibly TRBD2 on 6 matching bases. Germline CDR1 reads SGHTS; CDR2 reads YDEGEE. V was trimmed by 0 bases and J by 2 bases, leaving 15 bases between them. This CDR3 region has 16 residues. CDR3 amino acids: CASSLEASARPYEQYF. The CDR3 DNA reads as TGTGCCAGCAGCTTGGAAGCTAGCGCCAGACCCTACGAGCAGTACTTC.

CDR3 coding DNA: TGCGCCAGCAGTATGACAGGTATCTATGAGCAGTTCTTC. This encodes CASSMTGIYEQFF. The J gene is TRBJ2-1, the V gene TRBV10-2; possible D gene TRBD1, 6 bases. Germline values: CDR1 WSHSY, CDR2 SAAADI. Trimming pared 5 bases from V and 8 bases from J, leaving 13 bases between. The CDR3 has 13 amino acids.

This chain joins TRBV11-3 and TRBJ2-7, with a possible D match to TRBD2 (5 bases). The V gene lost 2 bases and the J gene lost 1 base, with 9 bases spanning the gap. The germline gives CDR1 SGHNT, CDR2 YENEEA. The CDR3 spans 14 residues. The CDR3 loop is CASSLRGGSYEQYF. CDR3 nucleotide sequence: TGTGCCAGCAGCTTACGTGGAGGATCCTACGAGCAGTACTTC.

The chain is built from TRBV2 and TRBJ1-1; D gene uncertain. Trimming shortened V by 2 bases and J by 3 bases, and 10 bases separated the two germline ends. The CDR3 is 14 residues long. Germline V gene sequence: CDR1 SNHLY, CDR2 FYNNEI. The CDR3 protein is CASSEYGGHTEAFF. The CDR3 DNA sequence: TGTGCCAGCAGTGAATACGGTGGGCACACTGAAGCTTTCTTT.

A few counts support this clone. The rearrangement uses TRBV4-1 and TRBJ1-5, with TRBD1 matching 8 bases. The CDR3 spans 15 residues. Germline CDR1 reads MGHRA; CDR2 reads YSYEKL. The V and J ends lost 5 bases and 3 bases, in that order; junction bases with no gene match: 6. DNA of the CDR3: TGCGCCAGCAGCGATATGGACAGGGACAATCAGCCCCAGCATTTT. Amino acids: CASSDMDRDNQPQHF.

J is TRBJ1-3 and V is TRBV7-6; D unresolved. The CDR3 contains 14 residues. Trimming left V 3 bases short and J 0 bases short, with 6 bases between. In germline, CDR1 is SGHVS, CDR2 FNYEAQ. For the CDR3, the DNA is TGTGCCAGCAGCTTGGTGAGCTCTGGAAACACCATATATTTT. It specifies CASSLVSSGNTIYF. The whole variable domain, filled in from reference TRBV7-6 and TRBJ1-3, reads GAGVSQSPRYKVTKRGQDVALRCDPISGHVSLYWYRQALGQGPEFLTYFNYEAQQDKSGLPNDRFSAERPEGSISTLTIQRTEQRDSAMYRCASSLVSSGNTIYFGEGSWLTVV.

This clone occurred a few times. This chain links TRBV5-1 with TRBJ2-7; 7 nucleotides match TRBD1. Per the germline V gene, CDR1 is SGHRS and CDR2 is YFSETQ. J lost 6 bases, V lost 7 bases, and 10 bases had no gene match. The CDR3 is 13 residues long. CDR3 DNA sequence: TGCGCCAGCTGCGAGGGACAGCGAGGCGAGCAGTACTTC. Protein sequence: CASCEGQRGEQYF. Combining the CDR3 with reference TRBV5-1 and TRBJ2-7 gives the whole variable domain KAGVTQTPRYLIKTRGQQVTLSCSPISGHRSVSWYQQTPGQGLQFLFEYFSETQRNKGNFPGRFSGRQFSNSRSEMNVSTLELGDSALYLCASCEGQRGEQYFGPGTRLTVT.

V is TRBV28 and J is TRBJ2-3; D is ambiguous. The CDR3 contains 16 residues. Trimming removed 4 bases from V and 1 base from J, with 15 bases in between. Germline values: CDR1 MDHEN, CDR2 SYDVKM. CDR3 sequence: CASSSRFGLGTDTQYF. The CDR3 region has the DNA TGTGCCAGCAGTTCCCGGTTTGGGCTCGGCACAGATACGCAGTATTTT.

The J gene is TRBJ1-5, the V gene TRBV30; D is perhaps TRBD1 (6 bases). CDR1 is GTSNPN and CDR2 is SVGIG in the germline V gene (reference sequence). The length of the CDR3 is 14 residues. V gave up 4 bases and J gave up 2 bases, with 12 bases separating them. The CDR3: CAWTQGRGNQPQHF. In DNA, the CDR3 is TGTGCCTGGACCCAGGGGAGGGGCAATCAGCCCCAGCATTTT.

This rearrangement joins TRBV28 to TRBJ1-6; 8 bases agree with TRBD1. The CDR3 spans 17 residues. Germline-derived CDR1 and CDR2 are MDHEN and SYDVKM. V lost 3 bases and J lost 9; bases outside the gene matches: 13. The CDR3, as DNA: TGTGCCAGCAGTTTTGGTTTTCGGGACAGGAGGGGTTCACCCCTCCACTTT. Protein sequence: CASSFGFRDRRGSPLHF.